This is a list of T cell receptor beta chains from one sample in a study of T cells in Graves' hyperthyroidism and ophthalmopathy. TCRdb re-called the multiplex PCR reads through MiXCR, storing one row per CDR3 protein. The table shows roughly 700,000 distinct CDR3 sequences, with 13% to 15% occurring only once. The specimen was blood. The receptors come from a woman in her late teens or twenties with Graves' hyperthyroidism. CDR3s include the opening cysteine and the closing phenylalanine or tryptophan. Each record gives: V gene, clone size, J gene, D gene, CDR3 protein, CDR3 DNA. The D gene is left open where the match is weak. The size entry is marked missing in some rows and otherwise reads once, few, many or a size class.

TRBV7-9,few,TRBJ2-1,NA,CASSPKWGAGLFQAQFF,TGTGCCAGCAGCCCGAAGTGGGGGGCGGGTTTATTCCAAGCGCAGTTCTTC
TRBV28,few,TRBJ2-7,NA,CASNEASLSAGKQYF,TGTGCCAGCAATGAAGCAAGCTTAAGCGCCGGAAAGCAGTACTTC
TRBV20-1,NA,TRBJ1-5,NA,CSAWGTQRNQPQHF,TGCAGTGCTTGGGGGACTCAGAGAAATCAGCCCCAGCATTTT
TRBV6-1,many,TRBJ2-7,TRBD1,CASSGVGTGVYEQYF,TGTGCCAGCAGTGGGGTCGGGACAGGGGTATACGAGCAGTACTTC
TRBV30,many,TRBJ2-7,TRBD1,CAWTRGREQYF,TGTGCCTGGACCAGGGGGCGAGAGCAGTACTTC
TRBV24-1,many,TRBJ2-2,NA,CATSDSRGYTGELFF,TGTGCCACCAGTGATTCGCGCGGTTACACCGGGGAGCTGTTTTTT
TRBV20-1,many,TRBJ2-7,NA,CSASLGGYEQYF,TGCAGTGCTAGTTTGGGCGGCTACGAGCAGTACTTC
TRBV28,few,TRBJ2-7,TRBD1,CASSSGQGAYYEQYF,TGTGCCAGCAGTTCCGGACAGGGGGCTTACTACGAGCAGTACTTC
TRBV20-1,few,TRBJ2-5,TRBD2,CSAPPGLAGIQETQYF,TGCAGTGCACCGCCGGGACTAGCGGGCATACAAGAGACCCAGTACTTC
TRBV2,many,TRBJ2-2,TRBD2,CASKGLADNTGELFF,TGTGCCAGCAAAGGGCTAGCGGATAACACCGGGGAGCTGTTTTTT
TRBV5-1,many,TRBJ2-3,NA,CASSLEGASDTQYF,TGCGCCAGCAGCTTGGAAGGGGCTTCAGATACGCAGTATTTT
TRBV7-9,many,TRBJ1-5,NA,CASSLAGTSNQPQHF,TGTGCCAGCAGCTTGGCCGGGACGAGCAATCAGCCCCAGCATTTT
TRBV4-2,NA,TRBJ2-2,NA,CASSQEEGSTLFF,TGTGCCAGCAGCCAAGAGGAGGGCTCGACGCTGTTTTTT
TRBV20-1,NA,TRBJ2-7,TRBD2,CSASRLAGGEQYF,TGCAGTGCTAGTCGGCTAGCGGGAGGTGAGCAGTACTTC
TRBV19,many,TRBJ2-7,TRBD1,CASSAPGQGISYEQYF,TGTGCCAGTTCGGCCCCGGGACAGGGGATCTCCTACGAGCAGTACTTC
TRBV7-2,NA,TRBJ2-2,NA,CASSHRGATGELVF,TGTGCCAGCAGCCATAGGGGGGCCACCGGGGAGCTGGTTTTT
TRBV11-2,NA,TRBJ2-5,NA,CASSLGAADQETQYF,TGTGCCAGCAGCTTAGGTGCGGCGGATCAAGAGACCCAGTACTTC